This T cell receptor (beta chain) was recorded in a study of T cells in tuberculosis. Turning to the study itself: Blood was taken before or within 7 days of anti-tuberculosis therapy. Study results and limitations: Smaller alpha distances in active tuberculosis partly reflected shorter CDR3-alpha lengths. Active tuberculosis TCR-alpha repertoires lay closer to GMM-specific TCRs than IGRA-negative controls, suggesting clonal expansion.

The CDR3 spans 13 residues. Germline V gene lookup returns CDR1 SGHKS and CDR2 YYEKEE (reference sequence). The germline V and J ends were trimmed by 4 bases and 8 bases, with 14 bases remaining between them. Some clones are missing from TCRdb's copy, which holds only in-frame ones; the method was immunoSEQ multiplex PCR. The data contain 30,000 to 35,000 clones, 92% of them singletons. Specified time point: new active TB diagnosis, blood taken before or within 7 days of starting treatment. Each patient had positive sputum smear microscopy and/or positive culture. On this clone: The antigen remains undetermined.

The receptor comes from an adult with tuberculosis. Some clones in this sample may be carry-over from other donors' samples. This chain connects TRBV5-5 to TRBJ2-3; D is possibly TRBD2 (5 bases). Sequenced here: PBMCs, sampled at tuberculosis diagnosis. CDR3 in DNA: TGTGCCAGCAGCAGTTTACTAGTTGGTACGCAGTATTTT. This gives the protein CASSSLLVGTQYF.